This passage covers 32 T cell receptor beta chains from one sample sequenced in a study of neoadjuvant nivolumab and ipilimumab in lung cancer. Sequencing used immunoSEQ multiplex PCR; TCRdb keeps in-frame clones, though not all of them. The repertoire holds tens of thousands of clones, approximately 90% seen once, with about 5% in the top ten. The specimen comprised peripheral blood, sampled after neoadjuvant nivolumab, alone or with ipilimumab, at or shortly before surgery. These receptors all come from an adult with non-small cell lung cancer.

The chain joins TRBV6-5 to TRBJ2-2; D remains unclear. Germline CDR1 MNHEY, CDR2 SVGAGI. Between the trimmed V and J ends, which lost 7 bases and 9 bases, there was a span of 15 bases. This CDR3 is built from 13 residues. CDR3 sequence (DNA): TGTGCCAGCAATACGCCTAGACAAAGGGAGCTGTTTTTT. Its translation: CASNTPRQRELFF.

This sequence joins TRBV18 and TRBJ1-1, with D perhaps TRBD1 (6 bases). Trimming shortened V by 2 bases and J by 3 bases, and 13 bases separated the two germline ends. There are 15 residues in the CDR3. CDR1 and CDR2 (germline): KGHSH, LQKENI. Here the CDR3 DNA reads TGTGCCAGCTCACCATTACCAGGGGACGACACTGAAGCTTTCTTT. This sequence encodes CASSPLPGDDTEAFF.

J is TRBJ1-1 and V is TRBV5-5; D is unclear. Germline CDR1 SGHKS, CDR2 YYEKEE (reference sequence). V was clipped by 0 bases and J by 5 bases, with 14 bases between them. This CDR3 comprises 15 residues. CDR3 coding DNA: TGTGCCAGCAGCTTGGAGGGAAGACGGAGAACTGAAGCTTTCTTT. Protein sequence: CASSLEGRRRTEAFF.

This clone showed up just once. The chain recombines TRBV5-4 with TRBJ1-2, with D maybe TRBD1 (6 bases). With 0 bases removed from V and 4 bases from J, the gap between germline ends came to 7 bases. This CDR3 comprises 13 residues. CDR1 and CDR2 (germline): SGHNT, YYREEE (reference sequence). The DNA for the CDR3 is TGTGCCAGCAGCTTGGTAGGGGGCTATGGCTACACCTTC. Protein sequence: CASSLVGGYGYTF.

The genes are TRBV18 and TRBJ1-1; 7 bases are shared with TRBD1. The ends lost 3 bases at V and 5 bases at J; junction bases unmatched: 6. The germline CDR1 and CDR2 sequences are KGHSH and LQKENI. The CDR3 is 14 residues long. CDR3 protein: CASSPEGGTTEAFF. DNA of the CDR3: TGTGCCAGCTCACCCGAAGGGGGCACGACTGAAGCTTTCTTT.

The chain is built from TRBV2 and TRBJ1-1; 8 nucleotides line up with TRBD1. Trimming cost V 5 bases and J 6 bases; bases outside gene matches: 11. The germline V gene encodes CDR1 SNHLY and CDR2 FYNNEI. The CDR3 runs 15 residues. The CDR3 DNA follows: TGTGCCAGCAGTCAGTTACCACAGGGGGTTGCTGAAGCTTTCTTT. Protein: CASSQLPQGVAEAFF.

This clone has just one count. The V gene is TRBV2, the J gene TRBJ1-2, with D hard to call. The V end lost 0 bases, the J end lost 4 bases, and 9 bases lay between the germline ends. The CDR3 has 14 amino acids. Germline V CDR1 and CDR2: SNHLY, FYNNEI. The CDR3 is CASSEASWGYGYTF. CDR3 nucleotides: TGTGCCAGCAGTGAAGCCAGCTGGGGCTATGGCTACACCTTC.

The rearrangement links TRBV20-1 to TRBJ1-2, with unresolved D. Germline CDR1 DFQATT, CDR2 SNEGSKA (reference sequence). V shed 3 bases and J shed 5 bases, with 1 base lying between them. This CDR3 spans 9 amino acids. CDR3 nucleotide sequence: TGCAGTGCTAGTTATGGCTACACCTTC. This sequence encodes CSASYGYTF.

The chain recombines TRBV2 with TRBJ2-1; D not certain. The V end was cut by 1 base, the J end by 8 bases, with 3 bases between. CDR3 length: 11 amino acids. The V gene's germline CDR1 is SNHLY and CDR2 FYNNEI. The CDR3 loop is CASSEGYEQFF. As DNA, the CDR3 is TGTGCCAGCAGTGAAGGGTATGAGCAGTTCTTC.

This clone was counted a single time. The V call is TRBV29-1, the J call TRBJ2-5; D is possibly TRBD1 (6 bases). Deletions cut 5 bases from V and 0 bases from J, with 10 bases between. CDR3 length: 13 residues. Germline V lookup: CDR1 SQVTM, CDR2 ANQGSEA. CDR3 nucleotides: TGCAGCGTTTCCGGACAGAACCAAGAGACCCAGTACTTC. It yields the protein CSVSGQNQETQYF.

This CDR3 is CASTEVGTGDLYNEQFF. The CDR3, as DNA: TGTGCCAGCACTGAGGTTGGGACAGGGGATCTCTACAATGAGCAGTTCTTC. The chain has TRBV2 and TRBJ2-1; 10 nucleotides match TRBD1. The CDR3 sequence is 17 residues long. The junction had 12 bases not matched to a gene; V was cut back by 7 bases and J by 3 bases. Germline loops: CDR1 SNHLY, CDR2 FYNNEI. The whole variable domain, remainder taken from reference TRBV2 and TRBJ2-1, is EPEVTQTPSHQVTQMGQEVILRCVPISNHLYFYWYRQILGQKVEFLVSFYNNEISEKSEIFDDQFSVERPDGSNFTLKIRSTKLEDSAMYFCASTEVGTGDLYNEQFFGPGTRLTVL.

This clone was detected only a few times. The chain is built from TRBV11-3 and TRBJ1-1; D might be TRBD1 (6 bases). The CDR3 totals 14 residues. V gave up 3 bases and J gave up 3 bases, with 11 bases separating them. Germline V lookup: CDR1 SGHNT, CDR2 YENEEA. The CDR3 DNA sequence: TGTGCCAGCAGCTTTTGGGGGCGAGACACTGAAGCTTTCTTT. It specifies CASSFWGRDTEAFF.

This clone was seen only a few times. The rearrangement joins TRBV28 to TRBJ2-7; weak D call: TRBD1 (6 bases). The V end was cut by 10 bases, the J end by 2 bases, with 15 bases between. Per the germline V gene, CDR1 is MDHEN and CDR2 is SYDVKM. The CDR3 consists of 13 residues. CDR3 region: CATTQDRPYEQYF. The CDR3 bases are TGTGCCACCACCCAGGACAGACCCTACGAGCAGTACTTC.

The gene calls are TRBV10-3 and TRBJ1-2; 8 nucleotides align to TRBD1. Germline assignment: CDR1 ENHRY and CDR2 SYGVKD. The junction had 6 bases not matched to a gene; V was cut back by 5 bases and J by 7 bases. The CDR3 covers 13 residues. The CDR3 DNA reads as TGTGCCATCAGTTTACAGGGGGTAGGTGGCTACACCTTC. It specifies CAISLQGVGGYTF.

The V call is TRBV29-1, the J call TRBJ2-3; 7 bases map to TRBD1. This CDR3 is built from 13 residues. Per the germline V gene, CDR1 is SQVTM and CDR2 is ANQGSEA. The J segment lost 4 bases and the V segment lost 7 bases, leaving 8 bases of the junction unmatched. CDR3 protein: CSATRTGSDTQYF. The CDR3 DNA reads TGCAGCGCCACACGGACAGGTTCAGATACGCAGTATTTT.

The V and J genes are TRBV7-9 and TRBJ1-5, with D unresolved. This CDR3 is 14 amino acids long. Trimming took 3 bases from V and 0 from J, leaving 6 bases between them. CDR1 SEHNR and CDR2 FQNEAQ come from the germline V gene (reference sequence). The CDR3 region is CASSFEYSNQPQHF. In DNA, the CDR3 is TGTGCCAGCAGCTTTGAGTATAGCAATCAGCCCCAGCATTTT.

This clone was seen a single time. This chain links TRBV7-7 with TRBJ2-2; 10 bases are a match to TRBD1. Germline V CDR1 and CDR2: SSHAT, FNYEAQ (reference sequence). CDR3 length: 15 residues. Trimming at V came to 1 base and at J to 7 bases, leaving 3 bases not matched to a gene. DNA of the CDR3: TGTGCCAGCAGCTTAGATGGGACAGGGGTCGGGGAGCTGTTTTTT. Translating it yields CASSLDGTGVGELFF.

The sample holds one count of this clone. Here the CDR3 DNA reads TGCGCCAGCAGCCCCTGGTCCTCGCCGAACACCGGGGAGCTGTTTTTT. Translated: CASSPWSSPNTGELFF. The rearrangement uses TRBV5-1 and TRBJ2-2, with D uncertain. CDR3 length equals 16 residues. Germline V CDR1 and CDR2: SGHRS, YFSETQ. The V end was cut by 4 bases, the J end by 0 bases, with 13 bases between.

This clone was counted once. The rearrangement links TRBV6-5 to TRBJ1-1; D might be TRBD1 (5 bases). Germline CDR1 and CDR2: MNHEY and SVGAGI. V shed 0 bases and J shed 6 bases, with 11 bases lying between them. The CDR3 extends over 14 amino acids. The chain's CDR3 is CASSYSPRGAEAFF. CDR3 nucleotides: TGTGCCAGCAGTTACTCACCCCGGGGGGCTGAAGCTTTCTTT.

V gene TRBV11-2 combines with J gene TRBJ2-7, with a weak D call TRBD2 (5 bases). CDR1 and CDR2 (germline): SGHAT, FQNNGV. The germline V and J ends were trimmed by 1 base and 4 bases, with 17 bases remaining between them. There are 16 residues in the CDR3. DNA of the CDR3: TGTGCCAGCAGCTTAGGGTCGGCGGGCTTAGGGTACGAGCAGTACTTC. It encodes CASSLGSAGLGYEQYF.

The gene calls are TRBV15 and TRBJ2-7, with TRBD1 as a possible D gene (6 bases). The CDR3 extends over 14 amino acids. V gave up 1 base and J gave up 2 bases, with 9 bases separating them. Looked up from germline, CDR1 is LNHNV and CDR2 is YYDKDF (reference sequence). CDR3 protein: CATSRGQEPYEQYF. The CDR3 DNA is TGTGCCACCAGCAGAGGACAGGAACCCTACGAGCAGTACTTC.

This chain links TRBV11-1 with TRBJ1-1; D is undetermined. Germline values: CDR1 SGHAT, CDR2 FQDESV (reference sequence). The ends were cut back, 1 base at V and 4 bases at J, with 7 bases in the middle. This CDR3 has 13 residues. CDR3 DNA sequence: TGTGCCAGCAGCTTAGGAGAGACCACTGAAGCTTTCTTT. Translating it yields CASSLGETTEAFF.

This clone was detected once. The chain joins TRBV5-1 to TRBJ1-4; 9 bases fit TRBD1. This CDR3 has 15 amino acids. With V trimmed by 0 bases and J by 8 bases, 5 bases remained unmatched. Germline V gene data show CDR1 as SGHRS and CDR2 as YFSETQ. The CDR3 nucleotides are TGCGCCAGCAGCTTGGGACAGGGGGAATTGGAAAAACTGTTTTTT. Translating it yields CASSLGQGELEKLFF.

The chain recombines TRBV7-2 with TRBJ2-7; 10 bases match TRBD1. This CDR3 is built from 14 residues. V trimming: 5 bases; J trimming: 5 bases; junction bases outside the gene matches: 6. Germline values: CDR1 SGHTA, CDR2 FQGNSA. In DNA form, the CDR3 reads TGTGCCAGCAGCCCCAGACAGGGGGCCGACGAGCAGTACTTC. Amino acids: CASSPRQGADEQYF.

V gene TRBV5-8 combines with J gene TRBJ2-4, with 7 bases fitting TRBD2. CDR3 length equals 14 residues. The germline gives CDR1 SGHTS, CDR2 YDEGEE. The V gene end was trimmed by 4 bases and the J gene end by 9 bases; junction bases not matched to a gene: 10. The CDR3 nucleotides are TGTGCCAGCAGCCAAAGGGCGGGGGTTGTCATTCAGTACTTC. This gives the protein CASSQRAGVVIQYF.

This CDR3 is CSVEEGSSSEQYF. The CDR3, as DNA: TGCAGCGTTGAAGAAGGGTCCTCTAGCGAGCAGTACTTC. The rearrangement links TRBV29-1 to TRBJ2-7; D not resolved. CDR1 and CDR2 (germline): SQVTM, ANQGSEA. The CDR3 spans 13 residues. Trimming shortened V by 0 bases and J by 6 bases, and 12 bases separated the two germline ends.

Sample share makes this clone medium-sized. The CDR3 spells CASSQFLFEAFF. The CDR3 bases are TGTGCCAGCAGCCAGTTTCTTTTTGAAGCTTTCTTT. The chain couples TRBV14 to TRBJ1-1; D remains ambiguous. CDR3 length equals 12 residues. The V gene's germline CDR1 is SGHDN and CDR2 FVKESK. V was trimmed by 3 bases and J by 7 bases, leaving 9 bases between them.

The chain uses TRBV5-1 and TRBJ1-1, with 7 bases aligning to TRBD1. CDR3 length: 13 amino acids. Trimming took 7 bases from V and 3 from J; bases not matched to a gene: 6. The germline V gene has CDR1 SGHRS and CDR2 YFSETQ. CDR3 in DNA: TGCGCCAGCGGCTACAGGGGTTACACTGAAGCTTTCTTT. Amino acids: CASGYRGYTEAFF. The full variable domain, with the rest looked up from reference TRBV5-1 and TRBJ1-1, is KAGVTQTPRYLIKTRGQQVTLSCSPISGHRSVSWYQQTPGQGLQFLFEYFSETQRNKGNFPGRFSGRQFSNSRSEMNVSTLELGDSALYLCASGYRGYTEAFFGQGTRLTVV.

The CDR3 spells CASSLEGESYEQYF. CDR3 in DNA: TGCGCCAGCAGCTTGGAGGGGGAATCCTACGAGCAGTACTTC. The chain recombines TRBV5-1 with TRBJ2-7; tentatively, D is TRBD1 (6 bases). Germline V gene lookup returns CDR1 SGHRS and CDR2 YFSETQ. The V end was cut by 0 bases, the J end by 1 base, with 8 bases between. This CDR3 is built from 14 residues.

V and J are TRBV5-1 and TRBJ2-6, with D perhaps TRBD1 (5 bases). Germline values: CDR1 SGHRS, CDR2 YFSETQ. V shed 6 bases and J shed 0 bases, with 7 bases lying between them. The length of the CDR3 is 14 residues. CDR3 sequence: CASTTGSGANVLTF. In DNA, the CDR3 is TGCGCCAGCACCACAGGCTCTGGGGCCAACGTCCTGACTTTC.

The CDR3 reads CASSPTGRETEAFF. CDR3 DNA: TGTGCCAGCAGCCCCACAGGTAGAGAAACTGAAGCTTTCTTT. The rearrangement uses TRBV6-5 and TRBJ1-1; D is perhaps TRBD1 (5 bases). Germline loops: CDR1 MNHEY, CDR2 SVGAGI. Between the trimmed V and J ends, which lost 6 bases and 5 bases, there was a span of 16 bases. The CDR3 totals 14 residues.

The chain carries TRBV15 and TRBJ1-4; D call uncertain. The length of the CDR3 is 14 residues. V was trimmed by 0 bases and J by 8 bases, leaving 10 bases between them. Germline V gives CDR1 LNHNV, CDR2 YYDKDF (reference sequence). The CDR3 bases are TGTGCCACCAGCAGAGATTGGAAAGGCGAAAAACTGTTTTTT. It yields the protein CATSRDWKGEKLFF. Together with reference TRBV15 and TRBJ1-4, the CDR3 gives the full variable domain: DAMVIQNPRYQVTQFGKPVTLSCSQTLNHNVMYWYQQKSSQAPKLLFHYYDKDFNNEADTPDNFQSRRPNTSFCFLDIRSPGLGDTAMYLCATSRDWKGEKLFFGSGTQLSVL.